This T cell receptor beta chain was retrieved from a study of identical twins. A few counts support this clonotype. The V segment lost 3 bases and the J segment 4 bases; nucleotides outside the gene matches: 6. CDR1 and CDR2 from the germline V gene are SEHNR and FQNEAQ (reference sequence). CDR3 size: 16 residues. TCRdb reprocessed the 5' RACE reads via MiXCR and lists one record per CDR3 protein. The sample records hundreds of thousands of distinct CDR3 sequences, around 20% being singletons. The sample was also reused in another study, on T cells expressing NK-cell markers. That source notes: One of eight sequenced donors was HCMV-seronegative; the other seven were seropositive. Restriction of sorting to alpha-beta TCR T cells was accomplished in several experiments using an anti-gamma-delta TCR antibody. In four donors, dominant clonotypes made up roughly 28.3-65% of CD3+CD56-NKG2C+ cells.

Input material: PBMCs. The receptor comes from a woman aged 18 to 35 in good health. The rearrangement uses TRBV7-9 and TRBJ2-2; 9 nucleotides align to TRBD2. The CDR3 protein is CASSFRLAGRTGELFF. CDR3 bases: TGTGCCAGCAGCTTCCGCCTAGCGGGACGCACCGGGGAGCTGTTTTTT.